This TCR beta chain comes out of a study of blood T cells in healthy people across ages. Overall study results and limits: Measured against age, TCR beta diversity per million T cells decreased in a roughly linear manner. As naive T cell percentage varied, TCR beta diversity correlated strongly with it. With unsorted PBMCs, a conclusive comparison of naive versus antigen-experienced cells was not possible.

Germline CDR1 reads SNHLY; CDR2 reads FYNNEI. This CDR3 is built from 15 residues. V was pared by 5 bases and J by 5 bases, with 6 bases of the junction left unmatched. The authors ran a second PCR of roughly 6 to 12 cycles using a sample-barcoded 5' primer and a J-beta primer mix. Per-sample output comprised a minimum of 2.5 million paired-end reads containing CDR3. TCRdb passed the 5' RACE reads through MiXCR, listing each CDR3 protein once. The table lists about 1 million distinct CDR3 sequences, less than 50% of them singletons. Turning to this clonotype: Its antigen is undetermined.

This chain joins TRBV2 and TRBJ2-3; TRBD1 aligns across 11 bases. The TCR was taken from a woman between 55 and 75 years old in good health. Sequencing was performed on blood. The CDR3 nucleotides are TGTGCCAGCAGTAATGCCGGGACAGGGGGAGATACGCAGTATTTT. Translated, it gives CASSNAGTGGDTQYF.